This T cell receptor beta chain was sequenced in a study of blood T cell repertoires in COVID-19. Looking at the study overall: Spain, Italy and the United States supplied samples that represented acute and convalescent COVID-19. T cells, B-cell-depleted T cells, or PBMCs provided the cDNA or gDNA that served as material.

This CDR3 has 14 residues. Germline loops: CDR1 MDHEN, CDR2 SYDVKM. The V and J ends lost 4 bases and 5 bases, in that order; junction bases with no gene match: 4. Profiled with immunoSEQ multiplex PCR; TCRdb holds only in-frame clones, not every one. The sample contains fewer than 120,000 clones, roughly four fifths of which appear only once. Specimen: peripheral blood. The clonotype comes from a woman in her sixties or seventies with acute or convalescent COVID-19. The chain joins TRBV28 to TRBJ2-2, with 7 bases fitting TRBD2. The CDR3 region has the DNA TGTGCCAGCAGTTGGGGGGGAGAGACCGGGGAGCTGTTTTTT. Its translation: CASSWGGETGELFF.